The clone carrying this TCR beta chain has just a few counts. Its antigen is undetermined. After removal of 1 base from V and 5 bases from J, the junction contained 16 bases not matched to a gene. There are 19 residues in the CDR3. Looked up from germline, CDR1 is LGHNA and CDR2 is YSLEER. Construction of the TCR beta libraries employed iRepertoire HTBI primers in conjunction with Arm-PCR of CDR3 regions. TCRdb re-derived calls from the multiplex PCR reads in MiXCR, one entry per CDR3 protein. The sample has 300,000 to 400,000 distinct CDR3 sequences; around a sixth are singletons. The data derive from a study of regulatory T cells in long-lasting Graves disease. Findings of the study overall: Sample size was small, which may have lowered accuracy. Newly diagnosed disease favored TRBV20-1 and TRBJ2-1 over persistent disease.

The time point was: newly diagnosed GD, antithyroid drugs for less than 3 months. There was RNA extracted from PBMCs, and the TCR library was made from it. This clonotype originated in a female donor with Graves disease. This material consisted of peripheral blood mononuclear cells (PBMCs), taken at new diagnosis, from a patient treated with antithyroid drugs. The chain uses TRBV4-3 and TRBJ2-5, with 10 bases matching TRBD2. The DNA for the CDR3 is TGCGCCAGCAGCCAAGCGTTGTTTAGGGCTAGCGGGAGCGGGGAGACCCAGTACTTC. This gives the protein CASSQALFRASGSGETQYF.